Presented here are 19 T cell receptor beta chains from one specimen sequenced in a study of cytomegalovirus exposure and HLA in healthy donors. Vbeta (60) and Jbeta (13) primers were used in the PCR. Clones were sequenced by immunoSEQ multiplex PCR, and TCRdb holds only the in-frame ones, with some missing. The sample includes 210,000 or so clones, approximately 83% seen only once; the top ten take about a tenth. Sample: PBMCs. All receptors derive from a woman in her forties or fifties in good health and CMV-seropositive.

CDR3 DNA sequence: TGTGCCAGCTCACAGATGAGCCAGACAGGGTCAGGCTACACCTTC. Residues: CASSQMSQTGSGYTF. V usage is TRBV18 and J usage is TRBJ1-2, with 7 bases fitting TRBD1. CDR1 and CDR2 (germline): KGHSH, LQKENI. The CDR3 is made up of 15 amino acids. Unmatched junction bases numbered 13, after V lost 4 bases and J lost 8 bases. Together with reference TRBV18 and TRBJ1-2, the CDR3 gives the full variable domain: NAGVMQNPRHLVRRRGQEARLRCSPMKGHSHVYWYRQLPEEGLKFMVYLQKENIIDESGMPKERFSAEFPKEGPSILRIQQVVRGDSAAYFCASSQMSQTGSGYTFGSGTRLTVV.

The chain is built from TRBV6-4 and TRBJ1-1; 10 bases agree with TRBD1. Germline CDR1 reads MRHNA; CDR2 reads SNTAGT. Trimming at V came to 0 bases and at J to 10 bases, leaving 8 bases not matched to a gene. The CDR3 is 15 residues long. The CDR3 DNA reads as TGTGCCAGCAGTGACTCGTGGACAGGGGGGTTTGGAGCTTTCTTT. Amino acids: CASSDSWTGGFGAFF.

This clone was observed a single time. V usage is TRBV18 and J usage is TRBJ2-3; possible D gene TRBD2, 7 bases. V was clipped by 4 bases and J by 2 bases, with 10 bases between them. Germline V lookup: CDR1 KGHSH, CDR2 LQKENI. There are 14 residues in the CDR3. CDR3 sequence: CASSRGGFTDTQYF. CDR3 in DNA: TGTGCCAGCTCACGCGGGGGCTTCACAGATACGCAGTATTTT.

In its sample, this clone was seen once. The V gene is TRBV18, the J gene TRBJ1-3; weak D call: TRBD1 (5 bases). There are 16 residues in the CDR3. V lost 2 bases to trimming and J lost 0 bases, with 11 bases between them. Per the germline V gene, CDR1 is KGHSH and CDR2 is LQKENI. The CDR3, as DNA: TGTGCCAGCTCACCAAGCAGGGCATCCTCTGGAAACACCATATATTTT. Translation gives CASSPSRASSGNTIYF. The entire variable domain, with the rest obtained from reference TRBV18 and TRBJ1-3, is as follows: NAGVMQNPRHLVRRRGQEARLRCSPMKGHSHVYWYRQLPEEGLKFMVYLQKENIIDESGMPKERFSAEFPKEGPSILRIQQVVRGDSAAYFCASSPSRASSGNTIYFGEGSWLTVV.

The gene calls are TRBV5-3 and TRBJ1-4; 9 nucleotides align to TRBD1. TRBV5-3 belongs to the ORF category, with a function that is uncertain. This CDR3 has 18 amino acids. V lost 5 bases, J lost 0 bases, and 11 bases stayed unmatched. The CDR3 loop is CARRRARDRETTNEKLFF. CDR3 DNA sequence: TGTGCCAGAAGACGGGCACGGGACAGGGAGACAACTAATGAAAAACTGTTTTTT.

This sequence joins TRBV30 and TRBJ2-7; 8 bases align to TRBD1. CDR3 length equals 13 residues. Germline CDR1 GTSNPN, CDR2 SVGIG (reference sequence). Trimming cost V 1 base and J 3 bases; bases outside gene matches: 2. The CDR3 DNA sequence: TGTGCCTGGAGTGGGGGACAGGACTACGAGCAGTACTTC. Translating it yields CAWSGGQDYEQYF.

This clone showed up just once. CDR3 sequence: CASSSPGTGVYEQYF. Here the CDR3 DNA reads TGCGCCAGCAGCTCTCCCGGGACAGGGGTCTACGAGCAGTACTTC. The chain links TRBV5-1 to TRBJ2-7, with 10 bases lining up with TRBD1. Germline trimming cut 3 bases from V and 3 bases from J; bases unmatched to any gene: 6. This CDR3 has 15 amino acids. The germline CDR1 and CDR2 sequences are SGHRS and YFSETQ.

This chain uses TRBV7-3 with TRBJ2-1; D not certain. Germline CDR1 is SGHTA and CDR2 is FQGTGA. Trimming pared 5 bases from V and 8 bases from J, leaving 22 bases between. The CDR3 is 16 residues long. CDR3 DNA: TGTGCCAGCAGCCCCTCACAGTGGAAGGCCCAATATGAGCAGTTCTTC. It is translated as CASSPSQWKAQYEQFF.

J is TRBJ2-5 and V is TRBV15, with 10 bases matching TRBD2. This CDR3 contains 16 residues. With 1 base clipped from V and 3 bases from J, the junction kept 5 bases outside the gene matches. The germline CDR1 and CDR2 sequences are LNHNV and YYDKDF (reference sequence). CDR3 in DNA: TGTGCCACCAGCAGAGGTAGCGGGGGGCTGGAAGAGACCCAGTACTTC. It encodes CATSRGSGGLEETQYF.

The V and J genes are TRBV6-6 and TRBJ1-2, with 9 bases matching TRBD1. The CDR3 has 14 amino acids. Trimming took 0 bases from V and 6 from J; bases not matched to a gene: 2. Germline values: CDR1 MNHNY, CDR2 SVGAGI (reference sequence). CDR3 protein: CASSYSGDRDGYTF. The CDR3 bases are TGTGCCAGCAGTTACTCGGGGGACAGGGATGGCTACACCTTC.

As concerns this clone: At the DNA level, this CDR3 is encoded by other sequences in the same sample as well. V is TRBV5-4 and J is TRBJ1-1; D remains ambiguous. The V gene lost 4 bases and the J gene lost 0 bases, with 13 bases spanning the gap. This CDR3 is 15 amino acids long. Germline V lookup: CDR1 SGHNT, CDR2 YYREEE (reference sequence). In DNA, the CDR3 is TGTGCCAGCAGCCCCGGAGGCAGCATGAACACTGAAGCTTTCTTT. This gives the protein CASSPGGSMNTEAFF.

The chain combines TRBV29-1 with TRBJ1-2; D remains ambiguous. Trimming took off 1 base at V and 7 bases at J, with 13 bases between the two ends. CDR1 and CDR2 (germline): SQVTM, ANQGSEA. This CDR3 comprises 13 residues. The chain's CDR3 is CSVEVGLEGGYTF. The CDR3 nucleotides read TGCAGCGTTGAAGTAGGTCTCGAGGGTGGCTACACCTTC. The full variable domain, rest sourced from reference TRBV29-1 and TRBJ1-2, is SAVISQKPSRDICQRGTSLTIQCQVDSQVTMMFWYRQQPGQSLTLIATANQGSEATYESGFVIDKFPISRPNLTFSTLTVSNMSPEDSSIYLCSVEVGLEGGYTFGSGTRLTVV.

The V and J genes are TRBV27 and TRBJ1-1; the match to TRBD1 covers 9 bases. CDR1 is MNHEY and CDR2 is SMNVEV in the germline V gene (reference sequence). The CDR3 runs to 17 residues. The ends lost 1 base at V and 4 bases at J; junction bases unmatched: 10. DNA of the CDR3: TGTGCCAGCAGTTTATACAACACAGGGGGCTGGGGCACTGAAGCTTTCTTT. Translation gives CASSLYNTGGWGTEAFF.

This clone has only one observation. The chain has TRBV18 and TRBJ2-5; a possible D gene is TRBD2 (6 bases). In germline, CDR1 is KGHSH, CDR2 LQKENI. V was cut by 3 bases and J by 5 bases, with 10 bases left in between. The CDR3 loop spans 13 amino acids. In nucleotides, the CDR3 is TGTGCCAGCTCACCGGGCAGCGGGGAGACCCAGTACTTC. Its translation: CASSPGSGETQYF.

The chain couples TRBV7-2 to TRBJ1-2; TRBD1 might be the D (5 bases). This CDR3 contains 16 residues. The germline V and J ends were trimmed by 5 bases and 5 bases, with 21 bases remaining between them. Per germline, CDR1 SGHTA and CDR2 FQGNSA. The CDR3 DNA reads TGTGCCAGCAGCCCCTCGGGAGGGGTGCGCCGGTATGGCTACACCTTC. This encodes CASSPSGGVRRYGYTF. Using reference TRBV7-2 and TRBJ1-2 for the parts outside the CDR3, the full variable domain is GAGVSQSPSNKVTEKGKDVELRCDPISGHTALYWYRQSLGQGLEFLIYFQGNSAPDKSGLPSDRFSAERTGGSVSTLTIQRTQQEDSAVYLCASSPSGGVRRYGYTFGSGTRLTVV.

The V gene is TRBV7-2, the J gene TRBJ2-5; D is perhaps TRBD1 (5 bases). The germline V gene encodes CDR1 SGHTA and CDR2 FQGNSA. The CDR3 consists of 14 residues. Trimming left V 5 bases short and J 4 bases short, with 14 bases between. CDR3 coding DNA: TGTGCCAGCAGCCCAGGGTCGGTTGGAGAGACCCAGTACTTC. As protein: CASSPGSVGETQYF.

The rearrangement links TRBV19 to TRBJ2-5; D is unresolved. Germline V gives CDR1 LNHDA, CDR2 SQIVND (reference sequence). This CDR3 contains 14 residues. Trimming removed 3 bases at V and 2 bases at J, with 10 bases between. The CDR3 nucleotides read TGTGCCAGTAGTATGATGCAAACTCAAGAGACCCAGTACTTC. Protein: CASSMMQTQETQYF. The full variable domain, rest sourced from reference TRBV19 and TRBJ2-5, is DGGITQSPKYLFRKEGQNVTLSCEQNLNHDAMYWYRQDPGQGLRLIYYSQIVNDFQKGDIAEGYSVSREKKESFPLTVTSAQKNPTAFYLCASSMMQTQETQYFGPGTRLLVL.

V gene TRBV7-2 combines with J gene TRBJ1-2, with 9 bases identical to TRBD1. The junction had 5 bases not matched to a gene; V was cut back by 2 bases and J by 4 bases. CDR1 is SGHTA and CDR2 is FQGNSA in the germline V gene. This CDR3 has 15 residues. This chain's CDR3 is CASSLPGTGTYGYTF. As DNA, the CDR3 is TGTGCCAGCAGCTTACCGGGGACAGGGACCTATGGCTACACCTTC.

The chain employs TRBV6-5 and TRBJ2-1; TRBD2 aligns across 8 bases. The CDR3 loop spans 15 amino acids. The ends lost 0 bases at V and 3 bases at J; junction bases unmatched: 1. Per germline, CDR1 MNHEY and CDR2 SVGAGI. The CDR3 here is CASSYSGGDYNEQFF. The CDR3 DNA reads as TGTGCCAGCAGTTACTCCGGGGGGGACTACAATGAGCAGTTCTTC.